This T cell receptor beta chain was sequenced for a study of cytomegalovirus exposure and HLA in healthy donors. Turning to the study itself: An analysis done earlier identified approximately 120 million unique TCR beta sequences from 150 million to 200 million T cells. General study points: Presence/absence results assume similar sequencing depth per donor, which may not hold. Segments of the TCR beta V type were, in most cases, productive about 90% or about 30% of the time in an earlier analysis.

Germline loops: CDR1 MRHNA, CDR2 SNTAGT. This CDR3 has 17 residues. V shed 6 bases and J 1 base; nucleotides not matched to a gene: 13. At collection, donors were nominally healthy, but unrecorded immune exposures were probable. This clone was found a few times. Its antigen is not known. It was with 60 Vbeta and 13 Jbeta primers that the PCR ran. The assay was immunoSEQ multiplex PCR, and TCRdb's table has in-frame clones only and misses some. Altogether over 95,000 clones are present, over 65% being singletons, with the ten largest covering roughly 4.2%. This clonotype was sampled from a woman in her thirties or forties in good health and CMV-seropositive. The chain carries TRBV6-4 and TRBJ2-7; 9 bases line up with TRBD1. Specimen: PBMCs. The CDR3 DNA sequence: TGTGCCAGCAGCCTTTCCACGGACAGGGGAGGGTCCTACGAGCAGTACTTC. Protein sequence: CASSLSTDRGGSYEQYF.